This note documents a single T cell receptor (beta chain) sequence. Time point reported: peripheral blood 6 weeks after treatment start. The record originates from a study of PD-L1 blockade in urothelial cancer. Looking at the study overall: Blood analysis took place 3 weeks (second dose) and 6 weeks after treatment start.

PCRs each included synthetic TCR analog templates spiked in. The table came from immunoSEQ multiplex PCR; TCRdb's copy has only in-frame clones and leaves some out. The table shows 100,000 to 150,000 clones, with roughly 88% occurring only once. Germline values: CDR1 SGHNT, CDR2 YYREEE (reference sequence). This CDR3 region has 12 residues. Trimming pared 4 bases from V and 4 bases from J, leaving 8 bases between. The clonotype originates from a man in his fifties with urothelial cancer. This rearrangement joins TRBV5-4 to TRBJ1-1; D unclear. The sequencing used PBMCs, collected around atezolizumab (anti-PD-L1) treatment. CDR3 nucleotides: TGTGCCAGCAGCGCGTTATTCACTGAAGCTTTCTTT. Its translation: CASSALFTEAFF.